Listed below are T cell receptor beta chains from one sample, sequenced in a study of blood T cells in healthy people across ages. TCRdb recomputed calls from the 5' RACE reads with MiXCR, one row per CDR3 protein. The sample has around 790,000 distinct CDR3 sequences, around 42% seen once. The sample comprised blood. The receptors originated from a man between 60 and 75 years old in good health. CDR3s include the opening cysteine and the closing phenylalanine or tryptophan. The order of the fields is D gene, clone size, V gene, J gene, CDR3 DNA, CDR3 protein. A D gene is named only where the DNA matches it firmly. A clone size is listed for some rows: how often the clone was seen (once, few, many), or a class if it is expanded.

D gene: .; clone size: many; V gene: TRBV20-1; J gene: TRBJ1-4; CDR3 DNA: TGCAGTGCTAGAGATCTCAGGGAAGCTTCCCAAAAACTGTTTTTT; CDR3 protein: CSARDLREASQKLFF
D gene: TRBD2; clone size: .; V gene: TRBV7-8; J gene: TRBJ2-7; CDR3 DNA: TGTGCCAGCAGCGAGACTAGCGGGGTAGGCTCCTACGAGCAGTACTTC; CDR3 protein: CASSETSGVGSYEQYF
D gene: TRBD1; clone size: .; V gene: TRBV24-1; J gene: TRBJ2-4; CDR3 DNA: TGTGCCACCAGTGATCACAGGGGGTTAGCCAAAAACATTCAGTACTTC; CDR3 protein: CATSDHRGLAKNIQYF
D gene: .; clone size: few; V gene: TRBV10-1; J gene: TRBJ2-1; CDR3 DNA: TGCGCCAGCAGTAGAGGGCGGGGTGAGCAGTTCTTC; CDR3 protein: CASSRGRGEQFF
D gene: TRBD1; clone size: .; V gene: TRBV27; J gene: TRBJ1-5; CDR3 DNA: TGTGCCAGCAGTATGACAGGGGGGAATCAGCCCCAGCATTTT; CDR3 protein: CASSMTGGNQPQHF
D gene: .; clone size: .; V gene: TRBV10-3; J gene: TRBJ1-1; CDR3 DNA: TGTGCCATCAATGACAGGAGCAACACTGAAGCTTTCTTT; CDR3 protein: CAINDRSNTEAFF
D gene: TRBD1; clone size: .; V gene: TRBV12-3/TRBV12-4; J gene: TRBJ1-1; CDR3 DNA: TGTGCCAGCAGTCCCCGGACAGGGGGCGAGGGGCGCACTGAAGCTTTCTTT; CDR3 protein: CASSPRTGGEGRTEAFF
D gene: .; clone size: .; V gene: TRBV9; J gene: TRBJ2-7; CDR3 DNA: TGTGCCAGCAGCGGTAACTCGTACTCCAGGGACGAGCAGTACTTC; CDR3 protein: CASSGNSYSRDEQYF
D gene: TRBD1; clone size: .; V gene: TRBV7-9; J gene: TRBJ2-7; CDR3 DNA: TGTGCCAGCAGCTTGGGGGACAGTGCCCCCCTCGAGCAGTACTTC; CDR3 protein: CASSLGDSAPLEQYF
D gene: TRBD1; clone size: .; V gene: TRBV5-5; J gene: TRBJ2-7; CDR3 DNA: TGTGCCAGCAGCGCCCGCCCTCCGGGACAGACCTACGAGCAGTACTTC; CDR3 protein: CASSARPPGQTYEQYF
D gene: TRBD2; clone size: .; V gene: TRBV20-1; J gene: TRBJ2-1; CDR3 DNA: TGCAGTGCTACAGTGACTAGCGGGGCCGCTGGGGAGCAGTTCTTC; CDR3 protein: CSATVTSGAAGEQFF
D gene: TRBD1; clone size: few; V gene: TRBV6-2/TRBV6-3; J gene: TRBJ1-2; CDR3 DNA: TGTGCCAGCAGTAGTTTGAGGACAGGGATCCCTAACTATGGCTACACCTTC; CDR3 protein: CASSSLRTGIPNYGYTF
D gene: .; clone size: many; V gene: TRBV9; J gene: TRBJ2-3; CDR3 DNA: TGTGCCAGCAGCCCCCAGGTGGGCACAGATACGCAGTATTTT; CDR3 protein: CASSPQVGTDTQYF
D gene: TRBD1; clone size: .; V gene: TRBV2; J gene: TRBJ2-4; CDR3 DNA: TGTGCCAGCGGGACAGGGACTATGAACATTCAGTACTTC; CDR3 protein: CASGTGTMNIQYF
D gene: TRBD1; clone size: once; V gene: TRBV6-5; J gene: TRBJ2-3; CDR3 DNA: TGTGCCAGCGGTGACAGGGGACCCGATACGCAGTATTTT; CDR3 protein: CASGDRGPDTQYF
D gene: TRBD1; clone size: .; V gene: TRBV20-1; J gene: TRBJ2-5; CDR3 DNA: TGCAGTGCTCCCCGCGCGACAGGGGGCGCAGAGACCCAGTACTTC; CDR3 protein: CSAPRATGGAETQYF
D gene: TRBD2; clone size: .; V gene: TRBV6-5; J gene: TRBJ2-5; CDR3 DNA: TGTGCCAGCAGTTACCTACGGGGGGGAGAGACCCAGTACTTC; CDR3 protein: CASSYLRGGETQYF
D gene: TRBD1; clone size: .; V gene: TRBV16; J gene: TRBJ2-1; CDR3 DNA: TGTGCCAGCAGCGTACAGGGGGGCGGCAATGAGCAGTTCTTC; CDR3 protein: CASSVQGGGNEQFF
D gene: TRBD1; clone size: .; V gene: TRBV7-2; J gene: TRBJ1-2; CDR3 DNA: TGTGCCAGCAGCTCTACGACAGGGCCCTATGGCTACACCTTC; CDR3 protein: CASSSTTGPYGYTF
D gene: TRBD1; clone size: .; V gene: TRBV6-5; J gene: TRBJ1-6; CDR3 DNA: TGTGCCAGCAGAAGAGGGACAGAAAATTCACCCCTCCACTTT; CDR3 protein: CASRRGTENSPLHF
D gene: .; clone size: .; V gene: TRBV7-2; J gene: TRBJ2-5; CDR3 DNA: TGTGCCAGCAGCTTCGGCCATGTGAGGGATCGGGAGACCCAGTACTTC; CDR3 protein: CASSFGHVRDRETQYF
D gene: TRBD1; clone size: .; V gene: TRBV20-1; J gene: TRBJ2-7; CDR3 DNA: TGCAGTGCCCCGACAGGGAACTACGAGCAGTACTTC; CDR3 protein: CSAPTGNYEQYF